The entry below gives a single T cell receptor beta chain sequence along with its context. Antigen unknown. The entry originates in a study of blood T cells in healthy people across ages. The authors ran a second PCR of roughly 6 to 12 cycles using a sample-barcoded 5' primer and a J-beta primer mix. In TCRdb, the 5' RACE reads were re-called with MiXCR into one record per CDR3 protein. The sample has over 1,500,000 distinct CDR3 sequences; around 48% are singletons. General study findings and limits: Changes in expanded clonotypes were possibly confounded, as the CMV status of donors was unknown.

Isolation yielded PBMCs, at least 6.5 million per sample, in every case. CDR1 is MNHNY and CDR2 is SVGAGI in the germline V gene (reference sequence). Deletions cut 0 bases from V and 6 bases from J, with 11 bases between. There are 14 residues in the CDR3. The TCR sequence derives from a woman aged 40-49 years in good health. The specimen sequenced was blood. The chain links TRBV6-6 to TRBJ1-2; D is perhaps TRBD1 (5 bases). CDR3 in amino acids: CASSYSQGRNGYTF. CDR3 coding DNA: TGTGCCAGCAGTTACTCGCAGGGAAGGAATGGCTACACCTTC.